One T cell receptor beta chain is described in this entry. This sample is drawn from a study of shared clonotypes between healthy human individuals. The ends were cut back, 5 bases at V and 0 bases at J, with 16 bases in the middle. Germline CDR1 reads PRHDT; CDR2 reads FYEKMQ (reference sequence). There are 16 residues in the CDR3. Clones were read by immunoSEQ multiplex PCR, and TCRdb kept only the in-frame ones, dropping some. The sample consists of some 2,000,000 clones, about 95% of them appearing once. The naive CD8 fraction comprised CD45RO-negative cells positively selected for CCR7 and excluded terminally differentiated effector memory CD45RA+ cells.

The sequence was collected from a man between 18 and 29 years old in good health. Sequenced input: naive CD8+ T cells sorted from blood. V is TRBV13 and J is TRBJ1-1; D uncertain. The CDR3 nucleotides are TGTGCCAGCAGCCCTGGCCCCGCAGCTATGAACACTGAAGCTTTCTTT. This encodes CASSPGPAAMNTEAFF.